The present T cell receptor (beta chain) was sequenced within a study of cytotoxic CD8 clonotypes in ibrutinib-treated CLL. Libraries were prepared by immunoSEQ multiplex PCR; TCRdb keeps only in-frame clonotypes and omits some of them. The sample holds 100,000 to 150,000 clones; approximately 85% are singletons and the top ten take 2% to 2.5%. V was shortened by 6 bases and J by 7 bases, with 16 bases between the two germline ends. Germline CDR1 is MNHEY and CDR2 is SMNVEV (reference sequence). This CDR3 comprises 14 residues. The source is a human donor with chronic lymphocytic leukemia. Source: PBMCs, taken after 24 months of ibrutinib treatment. The rearrangement links TRBV27 to TRBJ1-5, with D possibly TRBD1 on 5 matching bases. CDR3 coding DNA: TGTGCCAGCAGAATTACTGGGGCAGGCCAGCCCCAGCATTTT. Residues: CASRITGAGQPQHF.